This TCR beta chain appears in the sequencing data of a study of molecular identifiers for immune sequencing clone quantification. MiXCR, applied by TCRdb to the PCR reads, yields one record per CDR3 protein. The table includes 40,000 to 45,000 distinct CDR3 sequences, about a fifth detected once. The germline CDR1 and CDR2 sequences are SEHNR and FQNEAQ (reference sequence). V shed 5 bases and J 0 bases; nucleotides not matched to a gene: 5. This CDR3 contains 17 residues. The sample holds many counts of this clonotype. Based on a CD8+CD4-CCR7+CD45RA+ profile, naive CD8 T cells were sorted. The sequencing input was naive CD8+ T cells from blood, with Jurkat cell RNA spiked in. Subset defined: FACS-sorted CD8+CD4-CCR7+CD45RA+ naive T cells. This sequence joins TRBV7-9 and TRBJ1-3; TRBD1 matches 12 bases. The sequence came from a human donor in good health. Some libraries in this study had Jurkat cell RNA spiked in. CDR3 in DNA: TGTGCCAGCAGCCCGCCGGGACAGGGGGCCTCTGGAAACACCATATATTTT. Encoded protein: CASSPPGQGASGNTIYF.